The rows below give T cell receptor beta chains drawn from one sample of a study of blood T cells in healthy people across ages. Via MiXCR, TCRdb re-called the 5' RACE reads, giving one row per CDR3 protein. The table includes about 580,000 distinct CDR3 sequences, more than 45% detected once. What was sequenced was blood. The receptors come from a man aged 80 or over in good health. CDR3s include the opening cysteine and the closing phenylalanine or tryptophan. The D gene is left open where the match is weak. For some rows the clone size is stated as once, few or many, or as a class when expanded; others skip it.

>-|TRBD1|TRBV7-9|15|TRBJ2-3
CASSKTGTGEDTQYF
TGTGCCAGCAGCAAAACCGGGACAGGGGAAGATACGCAGTATTTT
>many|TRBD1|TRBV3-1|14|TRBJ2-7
CASSHDRGTYEQYF
TGTGCCAGCAGCCACGACAGGGGTACCTACGAGCAGTACTTC
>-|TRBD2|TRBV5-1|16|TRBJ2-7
CASSLAGLAAYNEQYF
TGCGCCAGCAGCTTGGCCGGTCTAGCGGCCTACAATGAGCAGTACTTC
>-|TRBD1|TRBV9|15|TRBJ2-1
CASSETTGVYNEQFF
TGTGCCAGCAGCGAGACGACAGGGGTCTACAATGAGCAGTTCTTC
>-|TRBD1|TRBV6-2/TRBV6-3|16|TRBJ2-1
CASSLWPGGSYNEQFF
TGTGCCAGCAGCCTTTGGCCAGGGGGCTCCTACAATGAGCAGTTCTTC
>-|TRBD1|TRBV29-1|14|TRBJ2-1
CSAQGGQGMDEQFF
TGCAGCGCTCAAGGGGGACAGGGGATGGATGAGCAGTTCTTC
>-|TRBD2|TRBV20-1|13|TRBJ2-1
CSADGLAVNEQFF
TGCAGTGCTGACGGACTAGCGGTTAATGAGCAGTTCTTC
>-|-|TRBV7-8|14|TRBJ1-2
CASSPGTSNYGYTF
TGTGCCAGCAGCCCAGGGACCTCTAACTATGGCTACACCTTC
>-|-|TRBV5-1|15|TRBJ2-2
CASSLDRTNTGELFF
TGCGCCAGCAGCTTGGACAGAACGAACACCGGGGAGCTGTTTTTT
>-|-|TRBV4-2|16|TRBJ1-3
CASSQGGVTSGNTIYF
TGTGCCAGCAGCCAAGGGGGGGTAACCTCTGGAAACACCATATATTTT
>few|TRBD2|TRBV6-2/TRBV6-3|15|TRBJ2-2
CASRLTSGSAGELFF
TGTGCCAGCAGGCTGACTAGCGGGAGTGCCGGGGAGCTGTTTTTT
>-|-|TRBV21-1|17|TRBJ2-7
CASSSGQLYIRPYEQYF
TGTGCCAGCTCTTCGGGTCAGCTGTATATCCGCCCCTACGAGCAGTACTTC
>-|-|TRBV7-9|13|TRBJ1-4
CASSHPQTEKLFF
TGTGCCAGCAGCCACCCCCAGACTGAAAAACTGTTTTTT
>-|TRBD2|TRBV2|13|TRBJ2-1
CASSEASGASEFF
TGTGCCAGCAGTGAGGCTAGCGGGGCTTCGGAGTTCTTC
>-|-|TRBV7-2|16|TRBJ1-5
CASSFGWRGSNQPQHF
TGTGCCAGCAGCTTTGGGTGGCGGGGTAGCAATCAGCCCCAGCATTTT
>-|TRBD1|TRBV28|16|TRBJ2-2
CASRLPGQGVPGELFF
TGTGCCAGCAGACTACCGGGACAGGGAGTTCCCGGGGAGCTGTTTTTT
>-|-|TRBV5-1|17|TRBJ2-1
CASSLEQAGSSYNEQFF
TGCGCCAGCAGCTTGGAACAGGCAGGGAGCTCCTACAATGAGCAGTTCTTC
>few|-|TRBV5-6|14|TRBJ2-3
CASSPRDPPKTQYF
TGTGCCAGCAGCCCTCGGGACCCGCCTAAGACGCAGTATTTT
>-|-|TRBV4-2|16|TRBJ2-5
CASSQTSLRNQETQYF
TGTGCCAGCAGCCAAACATCTCTGCGGAACCAAGAGACCCAGTACTTC
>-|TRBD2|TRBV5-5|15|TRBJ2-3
CASSFHSSGSDTQYF
TGTGCCAGCAGCTTCCACTCTAGCGGGTCAGATACGCAGTATTTT
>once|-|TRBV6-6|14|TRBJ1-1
CASSYGQGRTEAFF
TGTGCCAGCAGTTACGGGCAGGGAAGAACTGAAGCTTTCTTT
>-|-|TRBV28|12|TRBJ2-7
CASSSSGRQQYF
TGTGCCAGCAGTTCGAGCGGGCGGCAGCAGTACTTC
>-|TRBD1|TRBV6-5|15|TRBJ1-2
CASKSAGQGDYGYTF
TGTGCCAGCAAATCCGCGGGACAGGGAGACTATGGCTACACCTTC
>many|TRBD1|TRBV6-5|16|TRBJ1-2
CASRTSGTGGTYGYTF
TGTGCCAGCAGAACTTCTGGGACAGGTGGGACCTATGGCTACACCTTC
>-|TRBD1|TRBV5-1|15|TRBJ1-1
CASKPGSEGATEAFF
TGCGCCAGCAAACCCGGGAGTGAGGGGGCCACTGAAGCTTTCTTT
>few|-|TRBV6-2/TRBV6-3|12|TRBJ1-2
CASSRSPDGYTF
TGTGCCAGCAGTCGTTCCCCGGATGGCTACACCTTC
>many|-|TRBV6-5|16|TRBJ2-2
CASSYSRKSRTGELFF
TGTGCCAGCAGTTACTCTCGGAAGAGTAGGACCGGGGAGCTGTTTTTT
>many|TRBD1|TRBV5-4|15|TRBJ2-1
CASSLPRQGLNEQFF
TGTGCCAGCAGCTTGCCCAGACAGGGTTTGAATGAGCAGTTCTTC
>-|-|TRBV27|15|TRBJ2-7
CACSAPGQLTYEQYF
TGTGCCTGCAGTGCCCCTGGACAGCTAACCTACGAGCAGTACTTC
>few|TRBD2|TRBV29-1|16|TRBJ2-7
CSVTGTSGGAIDEQYF
TGCAGCGTTACCGGGACTAGCGGGGGGGCAATCGACGAGCAGTACTTC
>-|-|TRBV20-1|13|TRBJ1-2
CSAIRGGNYGYTF
TGCAGCGCGATTCGTGGCGGGAACTATGGCTACACCTTC
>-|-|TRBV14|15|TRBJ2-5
CASSQDMGRQETQYF
TGTGCCAGCAGCCAAGATATGGGGAGGCAAGAGACCCAGTACTTC
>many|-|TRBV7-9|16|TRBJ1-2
CASSPSGTSKNHGYTF
TGTGCCAGCAGCCCCAGTGGGACATCTAAAAACCATGGCTACACCTTC
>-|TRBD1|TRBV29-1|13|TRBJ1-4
CSVADRAGEKLFF
TGCAGCGTTGCGGACAGGGCTGGTGAAAAACTGTTTTTT
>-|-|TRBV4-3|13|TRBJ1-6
CASSQEGNSPLHF
TGCGCCAGCAGCCAAGAAGGGAATTCACCCCTCCACTTT
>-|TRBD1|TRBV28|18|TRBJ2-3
CASSLSEGATRGTDTQYF
TGTGCCAGCAGTTTATCCGAGGGGGCCACACGGGGCACAGATACGCAGTATTTT
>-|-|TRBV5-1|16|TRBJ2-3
CASSLAGRGITDTQYF
TGCGCCAGCAGCTTGGCCGGCAGGGGTATCACAGATACGCAGTATTTT
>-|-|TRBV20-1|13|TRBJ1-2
CSAFPPGNYGYTF
TGCAGTGCTTTTCCCCCGGGAAACTATGGCTACACCTTC
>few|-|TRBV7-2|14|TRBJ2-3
CASLRAANTDTQYF
TGTGCCAGCTTGAGGGCCGCTAACACAGATACGCAGTATTTT
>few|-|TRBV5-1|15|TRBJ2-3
CASSLGTSSVHTQYF
TGCGCCAGCAGCTTGGGGACTTCCAGTGTGCATACGCAGTATTTT
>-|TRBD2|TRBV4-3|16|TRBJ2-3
CASSQKTSGWTDTQYF
TGCGCCAGCAGCCAAAAGACTAGCGGTTGGACAGATACGCAGTATTTT
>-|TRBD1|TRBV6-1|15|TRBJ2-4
CANTTVGQGVHIQYF
TGTGCCAACACTACCGTGGGGCAGGGGGTGCACATTCAGTACTTC
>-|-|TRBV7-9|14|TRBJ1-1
CASSLWGRNTEAFF
TGTGCCAGCAGCTTATGGGGTAGGAACACTGAAGCTTTCTTT
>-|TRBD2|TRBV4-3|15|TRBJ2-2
CASSQVSGGTGELFF
TGCGCCAGCAGCCAAGTTAGCGGGGGTACCGGGGAGCTGTTTTTT
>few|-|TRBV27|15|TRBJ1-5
CASRGLRSGDQPQHF
TGTGCCAGCAGGGGCTTGAGGTCAGGCGATCAGCCCCAGCATTTT
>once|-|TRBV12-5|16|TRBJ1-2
CASGLVLGAPNYGYTF
TGTGCTAGTGGTTTGGTACTAGGCGCGCCGAACTATGGCTACACCTTC
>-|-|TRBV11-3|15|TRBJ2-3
CASSLVGGTRDTQYF
TGTGCCAGCAGCTTAGTGGGGGGTACAAGAGATACGCAGTATTTT
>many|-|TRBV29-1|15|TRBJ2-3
CSVEEASGSDDTQYF
TGCAGCGTTGAAGAGGCGAGCGGGTCGGACGATACGCAGTATTTT
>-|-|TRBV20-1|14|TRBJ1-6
CSASPGSGNSPLHF
TGCAGTGCTAGTCCAGGGAGTGGTAATTCACCCCTCCACTTT